These 13 T cell receptor beta chains were sequenced from one sample in a study of radiation and T cells in renal cell carcinoma. Generated by immunoSEQ multiplex PCR, the TCRdb table keeps only in-frame clones and is missing some. Among some 130,000 clones listed, approximately 80% were seen once. Described time point: blood 2 weeks post-SBRT. Treatment reported: 15 Gy SBRT to primary tumor, nephrectomy 4 weeks later. Sequencing used blood, obtained from a patient whose treatment included radiotherapy and nephrectomy. These receptor sequences come from an older woman with renal cell carcinoma.

This clone occurred once. V and J are TRBV7-3 and TRBJ2-3; D possibly corresponds to TRBD2 (6 bases). V was pared by 5 bases and J by 0 bases, with 15 bases between. This CDR3 is 16 amino acids long. Per the germline V gene, CDR1 is SGHTA and CDR2 is FQGTGA. The CDR3: CASSGGAGWSTDTQYF. CDR3 nucleotides: TGTGCCAGCAGCGGAGGGGCGGGATGGAGCACAGATACGCAGTATTTT.

This clone was counted only a few times. The CDR3 here is CAWTLTGGRAEAFF. The CDR3 DNA sequence: TGTGCCTGGACCCTGACAGGGGGGAGGGCTGAAGCTTTCTTT. The genes are TRBV30 and TRBJ1-1; 9 nucleotides match TRBD1. Trimming took 4 bases from V and 6 from J; bases not matched to a gene: 9. CDR1 is GTSNPN and CDR2 is SVGIG in the germline V gene (reference sequence). The CDR3 length is 14 residues.

This clone was found a few times. This rearrangement joins TRBV2 to TRBJ2-2; TRBD1 agrees at 11 bases. Trimming at V came to 6 bases and at J to 7 bases, leaving 7 bases not matched to a gene. The CDR3 totals 15 residues. Germline assignment: CDR1 SNHLY and CDR2 FYNNEI. The DNA for the CDR3 is TGTGCCAGCAGGGTCGGACAGGGGGCCGTCGGGGAGCTGTTTTTT. Its translation is CASRVGQGAVGELFF.

The chain has TRBV2 and TRBJ1-2; D is unresolved. With 3 bases removed from V and 1 base from J, the gap between germline ends came to 9 bases. The CDR3 consists of 14 residues. Germline loops: CDR1 SNHLY, CDR2 FYNNEI. CDR3 DNA sequence: TGTGCCAGCAGTGATTCGCTGGGTAACTATGGCTACACCTTC. Encoded protein: CASSDSLGNYGYTF.

The chain has TRBV13 and TRBJ2-7; 9 bases map to TRBD1. With V trimmed by 4 bases and J by 1 base, 2 bases remained unmatched. CDR1 PRHDT and CDR2 FYEKMQ come from the germline V gene (reference sequence). The CDR3 extends over 14 amino acids. CDR3 region: CASSSGTGSYEQYF. The CDR3 bases are TGTGCCAGCAGCTCCGGGACAGGGTCCTACGAGCAGTACTTC.

The rearrangement links TRBV6-5 to TRBJ2-5, with D possibly being TRBD1 (6 bases). The CDR3 is made up of 12 amino acids. V gave up 3 bases and J gave up 11 bases, with 13 bases separating them. CDR1 and CDR2 (germline): MNHEY, SVGAGI. In nucleotides, the CDR3 is TGTGCCAGCAGTTATACCTCAGGGGAGCAGTACTTC. Amino acid sequence: CASSYTSGEQYF.

V and J are TRBV7-9 and TRBJ1-1, with D tentatively TRBD1 (5 bases). CDR3 length equals 13 residues. Trimming shortened V by 5 bases and J by 4 bases, and 11 bases separated the two germline ends. Germline assignment: CDR1 SEHNR and CDR2 FQNEAQ (reference sequence). CDR3 nucleotide sequence: TGTGCCAGCAGCCAGGGACTCAGCACTGAAGCTTTCTTT. As protein: CASSQGLSTEAFF.

The chain links TRBV7-2 to TRBJ2-7; 8 bases match TRBD2. The germline gives CDR1 SGHTA, CDR2 FQGNSA. After removal of 4 bases from V and 4 bases from J, the junction contained 6 bases not matched to a gene. The CDR3 consists of 14 residues. For the CDR3, the DNA is TGTGCCAGCAGCTGGGTAGCGGGACCTTACGAGCAGTACTTC. The encoded protein is CASSWVAGPYEQYF.

The rearrangement uses TRBV25-1 and TRBJ2-5; D might be TRBD1 or TRBD2, each matching 5 bases. CDR3 size: 12 residues. With 7 bases removed from V and 8 bases from J, the gap between germline ends came to 14 bases. The germline gives CDR1 MGHDK, CDR2 SYGVNS. The CDR3: CASKKGTATQYF. The CDR3 bases are TGTGCCAGCAAGAAAGGGACCGCTACCCAGTACTTC.

The V call is TRBV28, the J call TRBJ1-6; D is possibly TRBD1 (5 bases). CDR1 MDHEN and CDR2 SYDVKM come from the germline V gene. The CDR3 sequence is 15 residues long. Trimming took 1 base from V and 7 from J, leaving 11 bases between them. CDR3 residues: CASSLSTGGNSPLHF. The CDR3 nucleotides read TGTGCCAGCAGTTTATCTACCGGGGGGAATTCACCCCTCCACTTT.

The gene calls are TRBV7-9 and TRBJ2-3; weak D call: TRBD1 (5 bases). Trimming shortened V by 3 bases and J by 0 bases, and 7 bases separated the two germline ends. This CDR3 is built from 14 residues. Per germline, CDR1 SEHNR and CDR2 FQNEAQ (reference sequence). This CDR3 reads CASSFRQSTDTQYF. The DNA for the CDR3 is TGTGCCAGCAGCTTCCGACAGAGCACAGATACGCAGTATTTT.

This clone was seen more than once but under ten times. The rearrangement joins TRBV19 to TRBJ1-6; weak D call: TRBD1 (5 bases). Germline CDR1 reads LNHDA; CDR2 reads SQIVND (reference sequence). The CDR3 is made up of 14 amino acids. V was clipped by 6 bases and J by 7 bases, with 13 bases between them. The CDR3 coding sequence is TGTGCCAGTAGGGGCAGGGCGGACAATTCACCCCTCCACTTT. Amino acid sequence: CASRGRADNSPLHF.

The chain uses TRBV5-1 and TRBJ2-1; D is perhaps TRBD1 (6 bases). Germline V lookup: CDR1 SGHRS, CDR2 YFSETQ. The V and J ends lost 4 bases and 0 bases respectively, with 14 bases between them. The CDR3 is 16 residues long. The CDR3 nucleotides are TGCGCCAGCAGCGTGACTACAGGGAGCTCCTACAATGAGCAGTTCTTC. Translating it yields CASSVTTGSSYNEQFF.